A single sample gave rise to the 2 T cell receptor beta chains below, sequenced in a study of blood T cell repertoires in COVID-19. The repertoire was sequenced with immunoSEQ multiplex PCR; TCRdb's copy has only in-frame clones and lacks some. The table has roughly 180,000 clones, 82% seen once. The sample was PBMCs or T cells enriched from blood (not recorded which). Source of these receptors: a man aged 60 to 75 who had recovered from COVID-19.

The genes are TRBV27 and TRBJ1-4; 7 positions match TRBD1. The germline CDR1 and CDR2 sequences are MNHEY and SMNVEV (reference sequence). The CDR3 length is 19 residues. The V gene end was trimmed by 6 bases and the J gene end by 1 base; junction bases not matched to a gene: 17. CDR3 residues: CASSLRGGRRVKTNEKLFF. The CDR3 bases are TGTGCCAGCAGCCTGAGAGGGGGCAGAAGGGTAAAAACTAATGAAAAACTGTTTTTT.

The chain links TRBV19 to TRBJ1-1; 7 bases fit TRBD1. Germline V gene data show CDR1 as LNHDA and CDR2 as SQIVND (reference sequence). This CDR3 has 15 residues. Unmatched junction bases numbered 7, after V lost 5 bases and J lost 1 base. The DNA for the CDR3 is TGTGCCAGTAGTGCCAACAGGGGAAGGAACACTGAAGCTTTCTTT. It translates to CASSANRGRNTEAFF.